The next 5 T cell receptor beta chains were all read from a single sample in a study of blood T cell repertoires in COVID-19. The assay was immunoSEQ multiplex PCR, and TCRdb's table has in-frame clones only and misses some. The repertoire holds 230,000 or so clones, with around 90% as singletons. The sequencing input was peripheral blood. These receptors originate from a woman between 55 and 75 years old with COVID-19, enrolled during active disease.

This clone was seen once. V is TRBV7-2 and J is TRBJ2-4; 10 nucleotides agree with TRBD1. The CDR3 loop spans 15 amino acids. Trimming removed 4 bases from V and 6 bases from J; junction bases left unmatched: 6. Per germline, CDR1 SGHTA and CDR2 FQGNSA. CDR3 nucleotides: TGTGCCAGCAGCTCCCTGACAGGGGGCGGAAACATTCAGTACTTC. Translation gives CASSSLTGGGNIQYF.

The J gene is TRBJ1-2, the V gene TRBV11-2, with D possibly being TRBD1 (5 bases). CDR1 and CDR2 from the germline V gene are SGHAT and FQNNGV. V was trimmed by 0 bases and J by 7 bases, leaving 24 bases between them. CDR3 size: 18 residues. The DNA of the CDR3 is TGTGCCAGCAGCTTAGATGAAGGGGTACCGACAGAATACGGTGGCTACACCTTC. It codes for CASSLDEGVPTEYGGYTF.

This sequence joins TRBV7-9 and TRBJ1-1; TRBD1 matches at 10 bases. This CDR3 is 16 amino acids long. Trimming at V came to 2 bases and at J to 5 bases, leaving 8 bases not matched to a gene. CDR1 is SEHNR, CDR2 FQNEAQ, per germline (reference sequence). Here the CDR3 reads CASSLFYGQGGTEAFF. CDR3 DNA: TGTGCCAGCAGCTTATTCTACGGACAGGGGGGGACTGAAGCTTTCTTT.

The rearrangement joins TRBV9 to TRBJ1-1; 10 nucleotides line up with TRBD1. V was pared by 1 base and J by 0 bases, with 6 bases of the junction left unmatched. Germline assignment: CDR1 SGDLS and CDR2 YYNGEE. CDR3 length equals 17 residues. The CDR3: CASSVTGQGLMNTEAFF. The CDR3 nucleotides are TGTGCCAGCAGCGTAACGGGACAGGGGCTCATGAACACTGAAGCTTTCTTT. The full variable domain, in which reference TRBV9 and TRBJ1-1 provide the parts outside the CDR3, is DSGVTQTPKHLITATGQRVTLRCSPRSGDLSVYWYQQSLDQGLQFLIQYYNGEERAKGNILERFSAQQFPDLHSELNLSSLELGDSALYFCASSVTGQGLMNTEAFFGQGTRLTVV.

V usage is TRBV7-9 and J usage is TRBJ1-2; D is uncertain. The germline V gene has CDR1 SEHNR and CDR2 FQNEAQ (reference sequence). The CDR3 runs to 12 residues. Trimming shortened V by 1 base and J by 8 bases, and 8 bases separated the two germline ends. The CDR3 reads CASSLENGGYTF. CDR3 DNA sequence: TGTGCCAGCAGCTTAGAAAATGGCGGCTACACCTTC.